These 17 T cell receptor beta chains originate from one sample sequenced in a study of blood T cell repertoires in COVID-19. Only in-frame clones appear in the TCRdb table, and some are missing; sequencing was by immunoSEQ multiplex PCR. Of about 150,000 clones detected, roughly 90% appear once; the ten largest clones hold approximately 3.7%. Sequencing input: PBMCs or T cells enriched from blood (not recorded which). The receptors stem from a middle-aged woman who had been exposed to COVID-19.

The chain couples TRBV18 to TRBJ1-6, with a weak D call TRBD1 (5 bases). The germline V and J ends were trimmed by 5 bases and 5 bases, with 13 bases remaining between them. Germline V CDR1 and CDR2: KGHSH, LQKENI. CDR3 length: 15 amino acids. CDR3 sequence reads: CASSAGTSDNSPLHF. The CDR3 region has the DNA TGTGCCAGCTCAGCGGGGACCTCGGATAATTCACCCCTCCACTTT.

The chain couples TRBV9 to TRBJ2-1; no clear D. Germline CDR1 reads SGDLS; CDR2 reads YYNGEE. The V gene lost 1 base and the J gene lost 8 bases, with 16 bases spanning the gap. The CDR3 totals 15 residues. CDR3 protein: CASSVSPPLGDEQFF. The CDR3 coding sequence is TGTGCCAGCAGCGTATCCCCGCCTTTGGGCGATGAGCAGTTCTTC.

This rearrangement joins TRBV6-4 to TRBJ2-1, with D uncertain. The germline V and J ends were trimmed by 6 bases and 0 bases, with 9 bases remaining between them. This CDR3 has 14 residues. Germline V gene sequence: CDR1 MRHNA, CDR2 SNTAGT. CDR3 DNA: TGTGCCAGCAGCAAAGAGAGCTCCTACAATGAGCAGTTCTTC. It is translated as CASSKESSYNEQFF.

The rearrangement joins TRBV11-2 to TRBJ2-5, with TRBD2 matching 11 bases. Looked up from germline, CDR1 is SGHAT and CDR2 is FQNNGV. V shed 3 bases, J shed 5 bases, and the junction held 2 bases outside the gene matches. This CDR3 is 14 amino acids long. The CDR3 spells CASSFTSGSETQYF. CDR3 DNA sequence: TGTGCCAGCAGCTTTACTAGCGGGAGTGAGACCCAGTACTTC.

The chain combines TRBV13 with TRBJ1-3; 10 nucleotides match TRBD1. Germline CDR1 reads PRHDT; CDR2 reads FYEKMQ (reference sequence). This CDR3 has 17 amino acids. J gave up 0 bases and V 0 bases, and 2 bases lay outside the gene matches. CDR3 sequence reads: CASSLGWTGGSGNTIYF. The CDR3 coding sequence is TGTGCCAGCAGCTTAGGCTGGACAGGGGGCTCTGGAAACACCATATATTTT.

This clone was recorded once. The chain employs TRBV7-9 and TRBJ1-2, with a weak D call TRBD1 (5 bases). CDR1 and CDR2 (germline): SEHNR, FQNEAQ (reference sequence). The CDR3 spans 14 residues. Trimming removed 1 base at V and 6 bases at J, with 12 bases between. CDR3 in DNA: TGTGCCAGCAGCTTAGACCGCAGGGTAAATGGCTACACCTTC. This codes for CASSLDRRVNGYTF.

J is TRBJ1-6 and V is TRBV5-6, with D tentatively TRBD1 (6 bases). V was trimmed by 5 bases and J by 7 bases, leaving 16 bases between them. Germline V gives CDR1 SGHDT, CDR2 YYEEEE. CDR3 length: 15 residues. The CDR3 bases are TGTGCCAGCAGTGTTAGTGGACAGCAGAATTCACCCCTCCACTTT. As protein: CASSVSGQQNSPLHF.

A word on this clone: The sample carries other DNA sequences with the same CDR3. The gene calls are TRBV7-9 and TRBJ1-1; D might be TRBD1 (6 bases). The CDR3 consists of 13 residues. Germline V lookup: CDR1 SEHNR, CDR2 FQNEAQ (reference sequence). V lost 5 bases to trimming and J lost 1 base, with 8 bases between them. The CDR3 DNA follows: TGTGCCAGCAGCCTGGGACAGAACACTGAAGCTTTCTTT. Translation gives CASSLGQNTEAFF.

This sequence joins TRBV28 and TRBJ1-1; D call uncertain. CDR3 length: 14 amino acids. With 4 bases removed from V and 0 bases from J, the gap between germline ends came to 9 bases. From germline, CDR1 is MDHEN and CDR2 SYDVKM. In DNA, the CDR3 is TGTGCCAGCAGTTCGTCCGCAGTGAACACTGAAGCTTTCTTT. Translating it yields CASSSSAVNTEAFF.

The V call is TRBV28, the J call TRBJ1-2, with TRBD1 as a possible D gene (5 bases). The CDR3 sequence is 13 residues long. V lost 5 bases, J lost 4 bases, and 11 bases lay in between. The germline V gene encodes CDR1 MDHEN and CDR2 SYDVKM. The CDR3 spells CASSLDDSYGYTF. In DNA form, the CDR3 reads TGTGCCAGCAGTCTCGACGACAGCTATGGCTACACCTTC.

The rearrangement uses TRBV4-3 and TRBJ1-1; the D gene is possibly TRBD1 (5 bases). With 1 base removed from V and 9 bases from J, the gap between germline ends came to 12 bases. Germline loops: CDR1 LGHNA, CDR2 YSLEER. This CDR3 is built from 13 residues. CDR3 protein: CASSQVGGEKAFF. CDR3 DNA: TGCGCCAGCAGCCAAGTGGGGGGGGAGAAAGCTTTCTTT.

The chain joins TRBV20-1 to TRBJ1-1, with TRBD1 identical over 9 bases. Germline CDR1 and CDR2: DFQATT and SNEGSKA (reference sequence). This CDR3 spans 11 amino acids. Trimming at V came to 6 bases and at J to 9 bases, leaving 5 bases not matched to a gene. The CDR3: CSAPGQGKAFF. The CDR3 region has the DNA TGCAGTGCCCCTGGACAGGGGAAAGCTTTCTTT.

The chain couples TRBV6-5 to TRBJ1-2, with a tentative D call TRBD1 (5 bases). V dropped 3 bases and J dropped 3 bases, with 14 bases sitting between them. CDR1 is MNHEY and CDR2 is SVGAGI in the germline V gene. The CDR3 runs 15 residues. Written as DNA, the CDR3 is TGTGCCAGCAGTTATACAGGCGGGGGTTACTATGGCTACACCTTC. It codes for CASSYTGGGYYGYTF.

The rearrangement uses TRBV5-6 and TRBJ2-5; D not resolved. This CDR3 is 12 amino acids long. V lost 2 bases, J lost 5 bases, and 7 bases lay in between. In germline, CDR1 is SGHDT, CDR2 YYEEEE. CDR3 protein: CASSFARETQYF. For the CDR3, the DNA is TGTGCCAGCAGCTTTGCTAGGGAGACCCAGTACTTC.

The genes are TRBV6-5 and TRBJ2-2; 10 bases are shared with TRBD1. Germline CDR1 MNHEY, CDR2 SVGAGI. The CDR3 loop spans 16 amino acids. V shed 4 bases, J shed 4 bases, and the junction held 6 bases outside the gene matches. The CDR3 here is CASSSRTGGGTGELFF. The CDR3 nucleotides read TGTGCCAGCAGTTCTCGGACAGGGGGTGGCACCGGGGAGCTGTTTTTT.

This clone has only one observation. The rearrangement joins TRBV7-2 to TRBJ1-2; maybe TRBD1 (5 bases). Germline CDR1 SGHTA, CDR2 FQGNSA. The CDR3 has 14 amino acids. Trimming took off 1 base at V and 8 bases at J, with 14 bases between the two ends. For the CDR3, the DNA is TGTGCCAGCAGCTTAGTCTTAAGGGGCAGCGGCTACACCTTC. Its protein product is CASSLVLRGSGYTF.

The gene calls are TRBV5-8 and TRBJ2-1; 7 bases align to TRBD2. The CDR3 is 15 amino acids. V lost 0 bases to trimming and J lost 7 bases; unmatched junction nucleotides: 7. Looked up from germline, CDR1 is SGHTS and CDR2 is YDEGEE. CDR3 nucleotide sequence: TGTGCCAGCAGCTTGGAGGGCGGGAGAGGTAATGAGCAGTTCTTC. This codes for CASSLEGGRGNEQFF.